This entry lists 32 T cell receptor beta chains sequenced from one sample in a study of OX40 agonist ivuxolimab in advanced cancers. Sequenced by immunoSEQ multiplex PCR; TCRdb stores in-frame clones only, minus some. The repertoire holds approximately 82,000 clones, 80% to 95% seen once, with over 0.6% in the top ten. Source: CD4+ or CD8+ T cells sorted from blood, taken in a trial of the OX40 agonist ivuxolimab. These receptors all come from an adult with an advanced solid tumor such as melanoma, head and neck, liver or kidney cancer.

This chain links TRBV30 with TRBJ1-1, with 11 bases identical to TRBD1. With V trimmed by 3 bases and J by 3 bases, 3 bases remained unmatched. The CDR3 spans 14 residues. Germline V CDR1 and CDR2: GTSNPN, SVGIG (reference sequence). CDR3 nucleotide sequence: TGTGCCTGGAGGAGGGACAGGGGGTACACTGAAGCTTTCTTT. Translating gives CAWRRDRGYTEAFF.

This clone was detected only once. V and J are TRBV5-1 and TRBJ2-1; TRBD2 aligns across 7 bases. This CDR3 region has 15 residues. CDR1 is SGHRS and CDR2 is YFSETQ in the germline V gene. V was clipped by 2 bases and J by 7 bases; unmatched bases: 9. CDR3 protein: CASSFVGGRGNEQFF. The DNA of the CDR3 is TGCGCCAGCAGCTTCGTGGGAGGGCGGGGGAATGAGCAGTTCTTC.

The rearrangement uses TRBV25-1 and TRBJ2-3; maybe TRBD2 (6 bases). V dropped 5 bases and J dropped 7 bases, with 13 bases sitting between them. Germline lookup yields CDR1 MGHDK and CDR2 SYGVNS. The CDR3 has 13 amino acids. The CDR3 coding sequence is TGTGCCAGCAGTAGGGACTCCCGGCATACGCAGTATTTT. It specifies CASSRDSRHTQYF.

The chain combines TRBV6-1 with TRBJ2-7; D is tentatively TRBD1 or TRBD2 (6 bases each). CDR1 is MNHNS, CDR2 SASEGT, per germline. The CDR3 spans 14 residues. Trimming took 4 bases from V and 4 from J, leaving 14 bases between them. CDR3 sequence (DNA): TGTGCCAGCAGTGCCTCAGGAGGGGGGTACGAGCAGTACTTC. Protein product: CASSASGGGYEQYF.

V and J are TRBV10-3 and TRBJ2-7; 14 bases match TRBD2. V was pared by 3 bases and J by 2 bases, with 3 bases of the junction left unmatched. Germline V gives CDR1 ENHRY, CDR2 SYGVKD. This CDR3 spans 16 amino acids. DNA for the CDR3: TGTGCCATCAGTGATGGGACTAGCGGGGGCCCCTACGAGCAGTACTTC. Translating it yields CAISDGTSGGPYEQYF.

The chain links TRBV6-5 to TRBJ1-1; D not certain. Per the germline V gene, CDR1 is MNHEY and CDR2 is SVGAGI. The CDR3 spans 13 residues. Trimming took off 5 bases at V and 5 bases at J, with 12 bases between the two ends. CDR3 nucleotides: TGTGCCAGCAGTCCTGATGACACAACTGAAGCTTTCTTT. It specifies CASSPDDTTEAFF.

This chain joins TRBV5-4 and TRBJ1-6, with 7 bases matching TRBD1. V lost 2 bases and J lost 8; bases outside the gene matches: 4. Germline V lookup: CDR1 SGHNT, CDR2 YYREEE (reference sequence). CDR3 length equals 14 residues. The CDR3: CASSLDRDHSPLHF. The DNA for the CDR3 is TGTGCCAGCAGCTTAGACAGGGATCATTCACCCCTCCACTTT.

V gene TRBV19 combines with J gene TRBJ1-1; tentative D call: TRBD1 (6 bases). The length of the CDR3 is 13 residues. V was pared by 6 bases and J by 8 bases, with 16 bases between. Germline V gene data show CDR1 as LNHDA and CDR2 as SQIVND (reference sequence). DNA for the CDR3: TGTGCCAGTAGACACAGGGAGAGGTCCGAAGCTTTCTTT. It encodes CASRHRERSEAFF.

This clone has at least ten counts. In DNA, the CDR3 is TGTGCCAGCAGAAGACAGGGGGCATACGAGCAGTACTTC. Protein product: CASRRQGAYEQYF. This rearrangement joins TRBV2 to TRBJ2-7; 10 bases match TRBD1. The CDR3 spans 13 residues. Losses at the gene ends were 6 bases for V and 4 bases for J; bases not matched to a gene: 3. Per germline, CDR1 SNHLY and CDR2 FYNNEI.

This clone was found once. This chain uses TRBV19 with TRBJ2-5; D gene ambiguous. Germline V CDR1 and CDR2: LNHDA, SQIVND (reference sequence). V was pared by 2 bases and J by 2 bases, with 6 bases between. The CDR3 runs 13 residues. This CDR3 is CASSILGQETQYF. CDR3 coding DNA: TGTGCCAGTAGTATACTAGGACAAGAGACCCAGTACTTC.

The V and J genes are TRBV7-9 and TRBJ1-5, with no clear D. Trimming cost V 5 bases and J 5 bases, with 10 bases left between them. Germline lookup yields CDR1 SEHNR and CDR2 FQNEAQ (reference sequence). CDR3 length: 13 amino acids. The CDR3 sequence: CASSPDGDQPQHF. CDR3 DNA sequence: TGTGCCAGCAGCCCAGATGGGGATCAGCCCCAGCATTTT.

CDR3 DNA sequence: TGTGCCAGCAGCCGTGACTCCTACGAGCAGTACTTC. This translates into CASSRDSYEQYF. The rearrangement links TRBV14 to TRBJ2-7; D remains unclear. CDR1 is SGHDN, CDR2 FVKESK, per germline. V gave up 4 bases and J gave up 0 bases, with 4 bases separating them. The CDR3 is 12 amino acids.

The chain combines TRBV6-6 with TRBJ2-6, with 7 bases lining up with TRBD1. In germline, CDR1 is MNHNY, CDR2 SVGAGI (reference sequence). The CDR3 contains 16 residues. With 2 bases clipped from V and 2 bases from J, the junction kept 3 bases outside the gene matches. The CDR3 sequence is CASSYPRGPGANVLTF. The CDR3 DNA sequence: TGTGCCAGCAGTTACCCAAGGGGGCCTGGGGCCAACGTCCTGACTTTC.

This clone has just one count. J is TRBJ2-2 and V is TRBV2; 9 positions match TRBD1. The CDR3 runs to 18 residues. V dropped 7 bases and J dropped 1; count of bases not matched to a gene: 13. CDR1 and CDR2 (germline): SNHLY, FYNNEI. The CDR3 here is CASTPTRPGQGNTGELFF. CDR3 bases: TGTGCCAGCACCCCCACCCGCCCGGGACAGGGGAACACCGGGGAGCTGTTTTTT.

V is TRBV30 and J is TRBJ2-1; D not certain. V lost 2 bases to trimming and J lost 9 bases, with 14 bases between them. The germline V gene has CDR1 GTSNPN and CDR2 SVGIG (reference sequence). The CDR3 spans 13 residues. CDR3 sequence reads: CAWSSGDSREQFF. For the CDR3, the DNA is TGTGCCTGGAGTTCTGGAGACTCCCGTGAGCAGTTCTTC.

This clone was recorded once. The rearrangement joins TRBV6-5 to TRBJ2-1; D call uncertain. The CDR3 loop spans 12 amino acids. Germline V CDR1 and CDR2: MNHEY, SVGAGI. V was trimmed by 6 bases and J by 4 bases, leaving 7 bases between them. CDR3 in DNA: TGTGCCAGCAGGGCTCAATACAATGAGCAGTTCTTC. It specifies CASRAQYNEQFF.

This chain connects TRBV5-6 to TRBJ2-6; D not certain. The CDR3 length is 14 residues. Trimming left V 0 bases short and J 1 base short, with 2 bases between. CDR1 is SGHDT and CDR2 is YYEEEE in the germline V gene. For the CDR3, the DNA is TGTGCCAGCAGCTTGGGGTCTGGGGCCAACGTCCTGACTTTC. Translating gives CASSLGSGANVLTF.

DNA of the CDR3: TGTGCCAGCAGCCAGGCGGGGTCCGGGGCCGGGGAGCTGTTTTTT. Its protein product is CASSQAGSGAGELFF. V gene TRBV9 combines with J gene TRBJ2-2, with D perhaps TRBD2 (6 bases). The CDR3 extends over 15 amino acids. V was pared by 4 bases and J by 6 bases, with 16 bases between. Germline values: CDR1 SGDLS, CDR2 YYNGEE.

V is TRBV10-3 and J is TRBJ1-6; D unclear. Germline-derived CDR1 and CDR2 are ENHRY and SYGVKD. Trimming cost V 4 bases and J 6 bases, with 4 bases left between them. This CDR3 has 12 amino acids. CDR3 nucleotide sequence: TGTGCCATCAGTGCGTCTAATTCACCCCTCCACTTT. Its translation is CAISASNSPLHF.

The J gene is TRBJ1-2, the V gene TRBV18; 9 bases agree with TRBD1. With 3 bases clipped from V and 8 bases from J, the junction kept 4 bases outside the gene matches. The CDR3 is 13 residues long. Germline V lookup: CDR1 KGHSH, CDR2 LQKENI. The CDR3 spells CASSPRDREGYTF. The CDR3 DNA reads as TGTGCCAGCTCACCCCGGGACAGGGAAGGCTACACCTTC.

V usage is TRBV30 and J usage is TRBJ2-7, with 7 bases matching TRBD1. This CDR3 region has 15 residues. Germline V CDR1 and CDR2: GTSNPN, SVGIG (reference sequence). Trimming at V came to 0 bases and at J to 4 bases, leaving 9 bases not matched to a gene. DNA of the CDR3: TGTGCCTGGAGTGTTGGGGGACAGTTCTATTACGAGCAGTACTTC. It is translated as CAWSVGGQFYYEQYF.

The V gene is TRBV25-1, the J gene TRBJ2-7; no reliable D call. V lost 6 bases to trimming and J lost 2 bases, with 8 bases between them. The CDR3 loop spans 12 amino acids. CDR1 and CDR2 (germline): MGHDK, SYGVNS. This chain's CDR3 is CASRSSTYEQYF. In DNA, the CDR3 is TGTGCCAGCAGGTCTTCCACCTACGAGCAGTACTTC.

This chain links TRBV6-6 with TRBJ2-1, with 10 bases identical to TRBD2. CDR3 size: 16 residues. The trim removed 4 bases at V and 3 bases at J, leaving 6 bases unmatched. Germline V CDR1 and CDR2: MNHNY, SVGAGI (reference sequence). In nucleotides, the CDR3 is TGTGCCAGCAGTTTACCGACTAGCGGGTACTACAATGAGCAGTTCTTC. Protein: CASSLPTSGYYNEQFF.

V and J are TRBV11-3 and TRBJ1-1; perhaps TRBD1 as D (5 bases). The CDR3 spans 14 residues. Germline lookup yields CDR1 SGHNT and CDR2 YENEEA. V dropped 7 bases and J dropped 0 bases, with 12 bases sitting between them. The CDR3 region has the DNA TGTGCCAGCAAACCGGGACGGATGAACACTGAAGCTTTCTTT. It is translated as CASKPGRMNTEAFF.

The V and J genes are TRBV9 and TRBJ2-3; D ambiguous. The CDR3 is 14 residues long. Trimming removed 1 base from V and 6 bases from J, with 12 bases in between. CDR1 and CDR2 (germline): SGDLS, YYNGEE. The CDR3 DNA is TGTGCCAGCAGCGTATCAGTCGTCCCGGATACGCAGTATTTT. Encoded protein: CASSVSVVPDTQYF.

The chain employs TRBV6-5 and TRBJ2-5, with D perhaps being TRBD1 or TRBD2 (5 bases each). Germline lookup yields CDR1 MNHEY and CDR2 SVGAGI. CDR3 size: 13 residues. Trimming took 5 bases from V and 3 from J, leaving 10 bases between them. In DNA, the CDR3 is TGTGCCAGCAGTCTGGGACGGAAAGAGACCCAGTACTTC. This encodes CASSLGRKETQYF.

Here the CDR3 DNA reads TGTGCCTCGCAACCCTGGACAGGATCCTACGAGCAGTACTTC. Amino acid sequence: CASQPWTGSYEQYF. This chain uses TRBV30 with TRBJ2-7; TRBD1 matches 7 bases. Unmatched junction bases numbered 10, after V lost 7 bases and J lost 1 base. CDR1 GTSNPN and CDR2 SVGIG come from the germline V gene (reference sequence). The CDR3 has 14 amino acids.

The chain uses TRBV27 and TRBJ2-2; D unclear. Germline V gives CDR1 MNHEY, CDR2 SMNVEV (reference sequence). Trimming cost V 6 bases and J 4 bases, with 9 bases left between them. This CDR3 region has 13 residues. DNA of the CDR3: TGTGCCAGCAGCCAAACTTCCACCGGGGAGCTGTTTTTT. It encodes CASSQTSTGELFF.

As DNA, the CDR3 is TGTGCCTGGAGTCAGGCTGCTTACGAGCAGTACTTC. It codes for CAWSQAAYEQYF. V usage is TRBV30 and J usage is TRBJ2-7; D is ambiguous. The V gene's germline CDR1 is GTSNPN and CDR2 SVGIG (reference sequence). V lost 2 bases, J lost 4 bases, and 9 bases lay in between. The CDR3 is 12 amino acids. The full variable domain, completed using reference TRBV30 and TRBJ2-7, is SQTIHQWPATLVQPVGSPLSLECTVEGTSNPNLYWYRQAAGRGLQLLFYSVGIGQISSEVPQNLSASRPQDRQFILSSKKLLLSDSGFYLCAWSQAAYEQYFGPGTRLTVT.

In its sample, this clone was seen once. This rearrangement joins TRBV19 to TRBJ1-2, with D unresolved. Germline assignment: CDR1 LNHDA and CDR2 SQIVND (reference sequence). The CDR3 consists of 14 residues. V lost 6 bases to trimming and J lost 0 bases, with 11 bases between them. CDR3 in amino acids: CASRPTVTNYGYTF. CDR3 DNA sequence: TGTGCCAGTAGGCCGACGGTTACTAACTATGGCTACACCTTC.

This clone appeared a few times. V gene TRBV5-1 combines with J gene TRBJ2-1, with D maybe TRBD1 (6 bases). Trimming removed 4 bases from V and 0 bases from J, with 20 bases in between. Germline CDR1 SGHRS, CDR2 YFSETQ. The CDR3 totals 18 residues. In DNA form, the CDR3 reads TGCGCCAGCAGCGGGAACTTTCCGGGACAAAGCTCCTACAATGAGCAGTTCTTC. It translates to CASSGNFPGQSSYNEQFF.

V usage is TRBV11-2 and J usage is TRBJ2-1, with 7 bases aligning to TRBD1. V was clipped by 3 bases and J by 0 bases; unmatched bases: 2. The CDR3 is 15 residues long. Germline lookup yields CDR1 SGHAT and CDR2 FQNNGV. CDR3 in DNA: TGTGCCAGCAGCTTTCGACAGGGCTCCTACAATGAGCAGTTCTTC. This codes for CASSFRQGSYNEQFF.